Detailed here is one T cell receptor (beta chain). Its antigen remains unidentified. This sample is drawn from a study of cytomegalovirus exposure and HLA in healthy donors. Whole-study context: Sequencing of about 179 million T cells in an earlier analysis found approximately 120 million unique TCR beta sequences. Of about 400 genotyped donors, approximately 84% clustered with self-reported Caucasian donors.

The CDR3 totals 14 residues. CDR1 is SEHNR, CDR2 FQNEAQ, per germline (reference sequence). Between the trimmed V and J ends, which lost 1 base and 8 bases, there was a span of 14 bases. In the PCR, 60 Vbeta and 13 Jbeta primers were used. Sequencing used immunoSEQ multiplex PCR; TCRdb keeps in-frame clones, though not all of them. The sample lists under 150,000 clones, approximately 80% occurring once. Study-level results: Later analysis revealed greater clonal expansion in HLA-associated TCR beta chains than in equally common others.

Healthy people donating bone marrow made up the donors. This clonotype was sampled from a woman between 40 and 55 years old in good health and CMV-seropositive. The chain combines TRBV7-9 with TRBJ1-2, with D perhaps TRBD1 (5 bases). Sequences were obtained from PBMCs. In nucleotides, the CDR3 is TGTGCCAGCAGCTTAGATGTGACAGTTATCGGCTACACCTTC. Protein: CASSLDVTVIGYTF.